The clone carrying this TCR beta chain was observed a few times. Its specificity is not known. CD25-based Treg depletion was applied to purified naive CD4+ T cells. V lost 5 bases and J 0 bases, leaving 10 bases between the germline ends. The CDR3 is 14 residues long. CDR1 is SEHNR, CDR2 FQNEAQ, per germline (reference sequence). Findings and caveats of the study: Tumor-infiltrating Treg TCR alpha and beta sequences overlapped most with tumor naive CD4+ T cells, then blood naive.

From the 5' RACE reads, TCRdb called clonotypes with MiXCR, one entry per CDR3 protein. The repertoire has 40,000 to 65,000 distinct CDR3 sequences, approximately 24% of them found once; the top ten carry 3.2%. Input material: tumor-infiltrating naive CD4+ T cells sorted from the breast tumor. As to subset: naive CD4+ T cells, CD4+CD45RA+CD25-. The V gene is TRBV7-9, the J gene TRBJ1-1; D might be TRBD1 (5 bases). This TCR was sampled from a female donor with breast cancer. CDR3 protein: CASSQQVMNTEAFF. CDR3 DNA sequence: TGTGCCAGCAGCCAACAGGTCATGAACACTGAAGCTTTCTTT.